This TCR beta chain derives from a study of T cells after yellow fever vaccination. In the study overall: Preparation of fractions with low cell numbers was performed using SMART-Seq v4 Ultra Low Input.

This clonotype was seen only a few times. V shed 2 bases, J shed 3 bases, and the junction held 3 bases outside the gene matches. From germline, CDR1 is SGHRS and CDR2 YFSETQ. The CDR3 runs 15 residues. Generation of TCR cDNA used 5'RACE template switching (which added a universal primer site and UMIs). TCRdb re-called the 5' RACE reads through MiXCR, storing one row per CDR3 protein. The sample consists of some 550,000 distinct CDR3 sequences, 15% to 20% of them appearing once. This sequence was found in a man under 40 who received the YFV17D yellow fever vaccine. The J gene is TRBJ2-2, the V gene TRBV5-1; 8 bases are a match to TRBD2. Sequenced here: PBMCs, sampled 15 days after the yellow fever booster vaccination. In DNA, the CDR3 is TGCGCCAGCAGCTTTAACGGGAGGGACACCGGGGAGCTGTTTTTT. Translated: CASSFNGRDTGELFF.